The 11 T cell receptor beta chains given below trace back to one sample, sequenced in a study of blood T cell repertoires in COVID-19. Using immunoSEQ multiplex PCR, the repertoire was profiled, and TCRdb retains in-frame clones only, with some absent. This table has about 87,000 clones, around 84% appearing once. The sequenced sample consisted of peripheral blood. These receptors all come from a man aged 35-49 years with acute or convalescent COVID-19.

The chain couples TRBV12-3 or TRBV12-4 to TRBJ2-1; a weak D match, TRBD2 (6 bases). This CDR3 contains 12 residues. The germline V and J ends were trimmed by 6 bases and 6 bases, with 9 bases remaining between them. The CDR3: CASSRDSNEQFF. CDR3 bases: TGTGCCAGCAGCCGGGACTCCAATGAGCAGTTCTTC.

V gene TRBV6-5 combines with J gene TRBJ2-2; the D is unclear. Germline V gives CDR1 MNHEY, CDR2 SVGAGI. The length of the CDR3 is 13 residues. Trimming took 6 bases from V and 3 from J, leaving 8 bases between them. CDR3 in amino acids: CASSHQDTGELFF. CDR3 coding DNA: TGTGCCAGCAGCCACCAGGACACCGGGGAGCTGTTTTTT.

This clone has more than one count but fewer than ten. The chain uses TRBV19 and TRBJ2-3, with D possibly being TRBD2 (7 bases). This CDR3 has 16 residues. Trimming cost V 3 bases and J 2 bases, with 15 bases left between them. Per germline, CDR1 LNHDA and CDR2 SQIVND (reference sequence). CDR3 in DNA: TGTGCCAGTAGTATTGGGAGGGACACAGCCACAGATACGCAGTATTTT. Residues: CASSIGRDTATDTQYF.

The chain joins TRBV12-3 or TRBV12-4 to TRBJ2-3, with D unclear. The germline V and J ends were trimmed by 6 bases and 8 bases, with 15 bases remaining between them. The CDR3 runs 13 residues. CDR3 DNA: TGTGCCAGCAGCCCAACAAGACTGGGTACGCAGTATTTT. It translates to CASSPTRLGTQYF.

This clone was seen a single time. The CDR3 bases are TGTGCCAGCAGTTTATCCCAGGTTCAGCCCCAGCATTTT. As protein: CASSLSQVQPQHF. This chain joins TRBV27 and TRBJ1-5; no clear D. The germline V gene encodes CDR1 MNHEY and CDR2 SMNVEV (reference sequence). CDR3 size: 13 residues. The V and J ends lost 0 bases and 6 bases respectively, with 6 bases between them.

V is TRBV4-2 and J is TRBJ2-7; 10 bases map to TRBD2. With 0 bases clipped from V and 1 base from J, the junction kept 0 bases outside the gene matches. The CDR3 consists of 15 residues. Germline CDR1 is LGHNA and CDR2 is YNFKEQ. Here the CDR3 reads CASSQETSGSYEQYF. CDR3 DNA: TGTGCCAGCAGCCAAGAGACTAGCGGGTCCTACGAGCAGTACTTC.

J is TRBJ1-5 and V is TRBV4-1; D unresolved. There are 13 residues in the CDR3. Trimming cost V 0 bases and J 12 bases, with 12 bases left between them. Germline CDR1 reads MGHRA; CDR2 reads YSYEKL. The CDR3 DNA reads TGCGCCAGCAGCCAAGAAAGGAGTGGAGGCCAGCATTTT. Encoded protein: CASSQERSGGQHF.

The genes are TRBV9 and TRBJ1-3, with no clear D. Trimming took off 0 bases at V and 8 bases at J, with 6 bases between the two ends. CDR1 SGDLS and CDR2 YYNGEE come from the germline V gene. The CDR3 sequence is 12 residues long. The CDR3 DNA is TGTGCCAGCAGCGTAGATATCGACACCATATATTTT. It codes for CASSVDIDTIYF.

J is TRBJ1-2 and V is TRBV9; perhaps TRBD1 as D (5 bases). The germline V and J ends were trimmed by 0 bases and 4 bases, with 13 bases remaining between them. Germline V gives CDR1 SGDLS, CDR2 YYNGEE. The CDR3 is 15 amino acids. CDR3 nucleotide sequence: TGTGCCAGCAGCGTAGGGGCCGACAGTGCCTATGGCTACACCTTC. It yields the protein CASSVGADSAYGYTF. Looking up the rest from reference TRBV9 and TRBJ1-2 gives the full variable domain: DSGVTQTPKHLITATGQRVTLRCSPRSGDLSVYWYQQSLDQGLQFLIQYYNGEERAKGNILERFSAQQFPDLHSELNLSSLELGDSALYFCASSVGADSAYGYTFGSGTRLTVV.

This clone was seen a single time. This chain connects TRBV3-1 (or the pseudogene TRBV3-2) to TRBJ2-1, with 7 bases aligning to TRBD2. Trimming cost V 1 base and J 0 bases; bases outside gene matches: 6. The CDR3 length is 17 residues. The germline V gene encodes CDR1 LGHDT and CDR2 YNNKEL (reference sequence). CDR3 sequence: CASSQVSGVGSYNEQFF. DNA of the CDR3: TGTGCCAGCAGCCAAGTAAGCGGGGTGGGCTCCTACAATGAGCAGTTCTTC.

The CDR3 loop reads CAWSVRLDYWTGNYGYTF. CDR3 sequence (DNA): TGTGCCTGGAGTGTACGGTTAGACTATTGGACAGGCAACTATGGCTACACCTTC. V and J are TRBV30 and TRBJ1-2; 7 bases are shared with TRBD1. Unmatched junction bases numbered 15, after V lost 0 bases and J lost 2 bases. This CDR3 has 18 residues. From germline, CDR1 is GTSNPN and CDR2 SVGIG (reference sequence).